A selection of T cell receptor beta chains follows, all from one sample in a study of blood T cell repertoires in COVID-19. Profiled with immunoSEQ multiplex PCR; TCRdb holds only in-frame clones, not every one. Of roughly 160,000 clones listed, roughly 88% were seen once; the top ten hold roughly 2%. Input material: peripheral blood. Receptors originate from a man aged 18 to 30 with acute or convalescent COVID-19. Both conserved end residues are part of each CDR3. Fields, in order: D gene, V gene, J gene, clone size, CDR3 DNA, CDR3 protein. D genes are given only for firm matches. Some rows have no size entry. The others give once, few or many, or a class for an expanded clone.

NA	TRBV7-9	TRBJ1-1	NA	TGTGCCAGCAGCTTAGGGCTCCCGAACACTGAAGCTTTCTTT	CASSLGLPNTEAFF
NA	TRBV19	TRBJ1-2	few	TGTGCCAGTCACACTAACTATGGCTACACCTTC	CASHTNYGYTF
NA	TRBV5-1	TRBJ1-2	NA	TGCGCCAGCAGCTCTGACGGAGCTAACTATGGCTACACCTTC	CASSSDGANYGYTF
NA	TRBV9	TRBJ2-5	NA	TGTGCCAGCAGCGTAGGGTCAGGATACGAAGAGACCCAGTACTTC	CASSVGSGYEETQYF
TRBD1	TRBV29-1	TRBJ2-7	NA	TGCAGCGTTGGGGTGGACAGGGGGGACGAGCAGTACTTC	CSVGVDRGDEQYF
TRBD1	TRBV6-6	TRBJ1-2	NA	TGTGCCAGCAGTTACGGGACAGGGGGCGAGGGCTACACCTTC	CASSYGTGGEGYTF
NA	TRBV27	TRBJ1-1	NA	TGTGCCAGCAGTTTGTGGGGGAGGGGGAACACTGAAGCTTTCTTT	CASSLWGRGNTEAFF
TRBD1	TRBV28	TRBJ1-3	once	TGTGCCAGCAGTTTAGGGACAGGGGGAGCTGGAAACACCATATATTTT	CASSLGTGGAGNTIYF
NA	TRBV5-1	TRBJ1-2	NA	TGCGCCAGCAGCGTCACAGGCCCGGTCGGGGGTAACTATGGCTACACCTTC	CASSVTGPVGGNYGYTF
NA	TRBV24-1	TRBJ1-1	NA	TGTGCCACCAGTGATACCCGAGGGGGGAACACTGAAGCTTTCTTT	CATSDTRGGNTEAFF
TRBD1	TRBV11-2	TRBJ1-2	NA	TGTGCCAGCAGCACCGGACAGGGGGCCTATGGCTACACCTTC	CASSTGQGAYGYTF
TRBD1	TRBV27	TRBJ1-1	NA	TGTGCCAGCAGTGCACTAGGACAGGGAGTCACTGAAGCTTTCTTT	CASSALGQGVTEAFF
NA	TRBV9	TRBJ1-6	NA	TGTGCCAGCAGCGTAGCACCAGGAGGACCCGCAGATAATTCACCCCTCCACTTT	CASSVAPGGPADNSPLHF
NA	TRBV5-1	TRBJ1-2	NA	TGCGCCAGCAGCTTGGGATCAGGGAACTATGGCTACACCTTC	CASSLGSGNYGYTF
TRBD1	TRBV25-1	TRBJ2-7	NA	TGTGCCAGCAGTGCTTCGACAGGGGGCGCGGGGTACTACGAGCAGTACTTC	CASSASTGGAGYYEQYF
NA	TRBV7-9	TRBJ1-4	NA	TGTGCCAGCAGGAGGGAATTTAATGAAAAACTGTTTTTT	CASRREFNEKLFF
TRBD1	TRBV6-1	TRBJ2-3	once	TGTGCCAGCAGTGATGGTCAGGGGGACACAGATACGCAGTATTTT	CASSDGQGDTDTQYF
TRBD1	TRBV5-1	TRBJ2-1	once	TGCGCCAGCAGCTTGGCCCGGCAGGGGGCTCAGGGTGAGCAGTTCTTC	CASSLARQGAQGEQFF
NA	TRBV6-2/TRBV6-3	TRBJ2-7	NA	TGTGCCAGCAGTCCCCAAACCGTGGCCCCCGGAGCCTACGAGCAGTACTTC	CASSPQTVAPGAYEQYF
TRBD1	TRBV3-1/TRBV3-2	TRBJ2-7	NA	TGTGCCAGCAGCCCCGGGACAGGGGGACCCTACGAGCAGTACTTC	CASSPGTGGPYEQYF
TRBD1	TRBV27	TRBJ1-6	NA	TGTGCCAGCAGTTTAAGACAGGGCTTTAATAATTCACCCCTCCACTTT	CASSLRQGFNNSPLHF
NA	TRBV5-6	TRBJ1-1	NA	TGTGCCAGCAGCTTGGAACAGACCAACACTGAAGCTTTCTTT	CASSLEQTNTEAFF
NA	TRBV27	TRBJ1-5	NA	TGTGCCAGCAGTGCCCGTGTAGGGGTCTTAATGCAGCCCCAGCATTTT	CASSARVGVLMQPQHF
TRBD1	TRBV7-8	TRBJ1-1	NA	TGTGCCAGCAGTCTAAGACAGGGGGCCGGGTTCACTGAAGCTTTCTTT	CASSLRQGAGFTEAFF